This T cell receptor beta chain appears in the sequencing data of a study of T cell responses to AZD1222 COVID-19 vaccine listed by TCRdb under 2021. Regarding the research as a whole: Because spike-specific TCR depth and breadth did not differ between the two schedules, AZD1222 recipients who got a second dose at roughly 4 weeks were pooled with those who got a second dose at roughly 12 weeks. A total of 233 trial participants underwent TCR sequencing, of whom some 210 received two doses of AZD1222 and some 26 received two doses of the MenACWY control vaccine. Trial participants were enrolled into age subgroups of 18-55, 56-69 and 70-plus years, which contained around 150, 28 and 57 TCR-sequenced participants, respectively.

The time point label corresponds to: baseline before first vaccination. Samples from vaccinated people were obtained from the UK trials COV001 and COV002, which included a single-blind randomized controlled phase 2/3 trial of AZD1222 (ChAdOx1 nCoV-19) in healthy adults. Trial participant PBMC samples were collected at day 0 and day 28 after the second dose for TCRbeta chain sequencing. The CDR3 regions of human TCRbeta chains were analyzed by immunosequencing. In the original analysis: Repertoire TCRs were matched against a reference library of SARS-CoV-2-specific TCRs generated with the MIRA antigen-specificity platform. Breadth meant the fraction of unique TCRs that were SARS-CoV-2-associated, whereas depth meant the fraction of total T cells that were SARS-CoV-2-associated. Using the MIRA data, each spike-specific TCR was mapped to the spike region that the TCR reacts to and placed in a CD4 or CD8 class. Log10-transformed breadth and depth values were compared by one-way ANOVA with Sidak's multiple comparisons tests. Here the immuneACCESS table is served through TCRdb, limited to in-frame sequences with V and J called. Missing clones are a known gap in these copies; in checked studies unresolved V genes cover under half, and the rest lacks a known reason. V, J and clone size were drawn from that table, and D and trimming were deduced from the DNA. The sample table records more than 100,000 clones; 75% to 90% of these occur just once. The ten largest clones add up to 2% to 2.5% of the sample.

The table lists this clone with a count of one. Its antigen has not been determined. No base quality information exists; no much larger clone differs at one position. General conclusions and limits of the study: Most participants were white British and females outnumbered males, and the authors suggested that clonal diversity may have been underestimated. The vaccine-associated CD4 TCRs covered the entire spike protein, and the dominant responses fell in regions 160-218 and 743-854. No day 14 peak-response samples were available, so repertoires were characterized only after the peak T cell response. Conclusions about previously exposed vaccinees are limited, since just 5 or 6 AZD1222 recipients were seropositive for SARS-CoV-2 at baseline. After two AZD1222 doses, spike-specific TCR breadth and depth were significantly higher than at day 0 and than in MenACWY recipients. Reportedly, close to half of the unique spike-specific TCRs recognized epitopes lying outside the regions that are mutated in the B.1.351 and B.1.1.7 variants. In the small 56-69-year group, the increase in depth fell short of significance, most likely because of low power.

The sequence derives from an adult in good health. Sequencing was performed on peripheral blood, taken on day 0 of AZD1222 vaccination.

The DNA is as follows: TGTGCCAGAGGGACACGGCGCTCTGGAAACACCATATATTTT. This yields the protein CARGTRRSGNTIYF. The chain joins TRBV9 to TRBJ1-3; TRBD1 is a possible D gene, resting on 6 matching bases. The CDR3, cysteine through phenylalanine, is 14 amino acids long. Only the CDR3 part of the read is kept: 42 bases, read in frame from the first base. The germline V gene specifies SGDLS as CDR1 and YYNGEE as CDR2. At the junction V is shortened by 8 bases and J by 0 bases, with 12 bases in between.